The rows below give T cell receptor beta chains drawn from one sample of a study of T cells after yellow fever vaccination. MiXCR was run by TCRdb on the 5' RACE reads, yielding one entry per CDR3 protein. The sample includes under 300,000 distinct CDR3 sequences, less than 9% of them seen just once. Specimen: CD4+ T cells sorted from PBMCs, collected 15 days after the yellow fever booster vaccination. The receptor source for this set is a man aged 30-40 years who received the YFV17D yellow fever vaccine. The CDR3 runs from the conserved cysteine through the conserved F or W. D genes are given only for firm matches. Size is stated for part of the rows, as once, few or many counts, or as a class when the clone is expanded.

abundance,j_gene,v_gene,d_gene,CDR3nt,CDR3aa
NA,TRBJ2-3,TRBV12-3/TRBV12-4,NA,TGTGCCAGCAGTTTGAGGGTGCCAGATACGCAGTATTTT,CASSLRVPDTQYF
NA,TRBJ2-7,TRBV7-2,NA,TGTGCCAGCAGCTTAGAACGGAACTCCTACGAGCAGTACTTC,CASSLERNSYEQYF
many,TRBJ2-3,TRBV5-1,NA,TGTGCCAGCAGCTTCGGTACAGATACGCAGTATTTT,CASSFGTDTQYF
many,TRBJ2-1,TRBV5-5,TRBD2,TGTGCCAGCAGCTTTTTTGCGGGAGACTCCTACAATGAGCAGTTCTTC,CASSFFAGDSYNEQFF
NA,TRBJ2-3,TRBV5-1,TRBD2,TGCGCCAGCAGCTTGCCTTCGGGGGGGGCTGTGCAGTATTTT,CASSLPSGGAVQYF
many,TRBJ1-6,TRBV14,TRBD1,TGTGCCAGCAGCCCCTTTCCCCCAGGGGGGGATTCACCCCTCCACTTT,CASSPFPPGGDSPLHF
NA,TRBJ2-3,TRBV7-8,NA,TGTGCCAGCAGCGTCGAAAGGGGGACAGATACGCAGTATTTT,CASSVERGTDTQYF
NA,TRBJ1-3,TRBV5-4,NA,TGTGCCAGCAGCTTTTCCCCGGGTAACACCATATATTTT,CASSFSPGNTIYF
many,TRBJ2-7,TRBV20-1,NA,TGCAGTGCTCCAGGGGTAGGCTACGAGCAGTACTTC,CSAPGVGYEQYF
NA,TRBJ2-2,TRBV9,TRBD1,TGTGCCAGCAGCACTACCGGGACAGGGGTCACCGGGGAGCTGTTTTTT,CASSTTGTGVTGELFF
many,TRBJ2-7,TRBV20-1,TRBD2,TGCAGTGCTCAAAGAGCGGGAGCTGACTACGAGCAGTACTTC,CSAQRAGADYEQYF
few,TRBJ2-1,TRBV7-2,NA,TGTGCCAGCAGCTCCAAGCAGGGCAACTACAATGAGCAGTTCTTC,CASSSKQGNYNEQFF